These T cell receptor beta chains were read from a single sample in a study of OX40 agonist ivuxolimab in advanced cancers. TCRdb's copy holds only in-frame clones and misses some; the assay was immunoSEQ multiplex PCR. Among approximately 75,000 clones listed, over 85% were seen once. The material sequenced was CD4+ or CD8+ T cells sorted from blood, taken in a trial of the OX40 agonist ivuxolimab. These receptors came from an adult with an advanced solid tumor such as melanoma, head and neck, liver or kidney cancer. Each CDR3 is given with its conserved first and last residue. Fields, in order: J gene, D gene, V gene, clone size, CDR3 protein, CDR3 DNA. The D gene is left open where the match is weak. Size tells how often a clone was seen (once, few, many) or the class of an expanded clone, and some rows leave it out.

>TRBJ1-6|-|TRBV2|-
CASSDQASYNSPLHF
TGTGCCAGCAGTGATCAGGCCTCCTATAATTCACCCCTCCACTTT
>TRBJ2-3|-|TRBV27|-
CASSGLLNGDTQYF
TGTGCCAGCAGTGGACTATTAAATGGAGATACGCAGTATTTT
>TRBJ2-2|-|TRBV5-1|-
CASSFPGELFF
TGCGCCAGCAGCTTTCCCGGGGAGCTGTTTTTT
>TRBJ2-7|TRBD1|TRBV7-2|-
CASSRDRGYEQYF
TGTGCCAGCAGCCGGGACAGGGGCTACGAGCAGTACTTC
>TRBJ2-7|TRBD1|TRBV6-6|-
CASSLETGGVYEQYF
TGTGCCAGCAGTTTGGAGACAGGGGGCGTCTACGAGCAGTACTTC
>TRBJ2-7|TRBD1|TRBV18|once
CASSAGTGAWEQYF
TGTGCCAGCTCAGCAGGCACAGGGGCATGGGAGCAGTACTTC
>TRBJ2-5|-|TRBV29-1|once
CSVGVTGLGETQYF
TGCAGCGTTGGGGTTACGGGGCTTGGGGAGACCCAGTACTTC
>TRBJ2-5|TRBD1|TRBV29-1|-
CSVEDRKEKETQYF
TGCAGCGTTGAGGACAGGAAGGAGAAAGAGACCCAGTACTTC
>TRBJ1-1|TRBD1|TRBV2|-
CASSGSRDRGVNTEAFF
TGTGCCAGCAGTGGGTCGAGGGACAGGGGAGTGAACACTGAAGCTTTCTTT
>TRBJ1-2|TRBD1|TRBV5-1|-
CASSVGTALGGYTF
TGCGCCAGCAGCGTCGGGACAGCCCTAGGTGGCTACACCTTC
>TRBJ1-2|TRBD1|TRBV19|-
CASSSLLAGQGNYGYTF
TGTGCCAGTAGCTCCCTTTTGGCTGGACAGGGGAACTATGGCTACACCTTC
>TRBJ1-2|-|TRBV28|-
CASSLGTAEGGYTF
TGTGCCAGCAGTCTCGGGACTGCCGAAGGCGGCTACACCTTC
>TRBJ2-7|TRBD2|TRBV28|few
CASSLWREVNEQYF
TGTGCCAGCAGTTTGTGGCGGGAGGTAAACGAGCAGTACTTC
>TRBJ1-5|-|TRBV5-6|-
CASSRVGEDSNQPQHF
TGTGCCAGCAGCCGAGTAGGGGAAGATAGCAATCAGCCCCAGCATTTT
>TRBJ1-5|-|TRBV5-4|few
CASSTQPQHF
TGTGCCAGCAGCACTCAGCCCCAGCATTTT
>TRBJ2-2|-|TRBV5-1|-
CASSLSSPGELFF
TGCGCCAGCAGCTTGTCTAGCCCCGGGGAGCTGTTTTTT
>TRBJ2-1|TRBD2|TRBV19|-
CASVGGASYNEQFF
TGTGCCAGTGTGGGAGGGGCGAGCTACAATGAGCAGTTCTTC
>TRBJ2-7|TRBD1|TRBV5-1|-
CASSSGQGFYEQYF
TGCGCCAGCAGCTCGGGACAGGGGTTCTACGAGCAGTACTTC
>TRBJ1-1|-|TRBV6-5|few
CASSFDRLNTEAFF
TGTGCCAGCAGTTTCGACAGGTTGAACACTGAAGCTTTCTTT
>TRBJ2-7|TRBD2|TRBV19|-
CATLRSSGASYEQYF
TGTGCCACCCTAAGGTCTAGCGGGGCCTCCTACGAGCAGTACTTC
>TRBJ2-7|TRBD1|TRBV10-3|few
CAISESGTGEQYF
TGTGCCATCAGTGAGTCTGGGACAGGGGAGCAGTACTTC
>TRBJ2-7|-|TRBV29-1|-
CSVGQVGDEQYF
TGCAGCGTTGGACAGGTTGGGGACGAGCAGTACTTC
>TRBJ1-1|-|TRBV5-1|-
CASSLTPNTEAFF
TGCGCCAGCAGCTTGACACCGAACACTGAAGCTTTCTTT
>TRBJ1-3|-|TRBV7-9|-
CASSLPVSGNTIYF
TGTGCCAGCAGCTTACCAGTCTCTGGAAACACCATATATTTT
>TRBJ2-7|TRBD1|TRBV5-4|-
CASSRTGGDEQYF
TGTGCCAGCAGCCGGACAGGGGGCGACGAGCAGTACTTC
>TRBJ1-1|-|TRBV5-8|-
CASSLVGGEAFF
TGTGCCAGCAGCTTGGTTGGAGGGGAAGCTTTCTTT